This section outlines one T cell receptor beta chain sequence together with its context. The entry originates in a study of cytomegalovirus exposure and HLA in healthy donors. The repertoire was sequenced with immunoSEQ multiplex PCR; TCRdb's copy has only in-frame clones and lacks some. The sample lists about 130,000 clones, 89% occurring once. The donors belonged to the roughly 120-subject validation cohort, separate from the roughly 700-subject first cohort. The sequence was collected from a woman between 18 and 29 years old in good health and CMV-seronegative. The sample taken for sequencing was PBMCs.

The CDR3 nucleotides read TGTGCCAGCAGTCATCAACCGGGACAGGGCAATCAGCCCCAGCATTTT. Translation gives CASSHQPGQGNQPQHF. The genes are TRBV6-6 and TRBJ1-5; TRBD1 matches 8 bases. This CDR3 region has 16 residues. The trim removed 5 bases at V and 2 bases at J, leaving 8 bases unmatched. The germline CDR1 and CDR2 sequences are MNHNY and SVGAGI (reference sequence).